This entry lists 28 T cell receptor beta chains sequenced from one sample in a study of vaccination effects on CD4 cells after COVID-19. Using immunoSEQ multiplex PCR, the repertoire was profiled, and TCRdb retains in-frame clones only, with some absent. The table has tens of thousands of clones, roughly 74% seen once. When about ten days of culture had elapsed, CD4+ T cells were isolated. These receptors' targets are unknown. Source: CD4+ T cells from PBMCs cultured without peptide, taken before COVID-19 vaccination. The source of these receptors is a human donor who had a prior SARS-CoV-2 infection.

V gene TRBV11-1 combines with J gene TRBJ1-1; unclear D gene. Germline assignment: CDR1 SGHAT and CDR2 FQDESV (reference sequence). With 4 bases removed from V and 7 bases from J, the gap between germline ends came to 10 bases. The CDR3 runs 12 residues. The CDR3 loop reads CASSSRAFEAFF. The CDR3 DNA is TGTGCCAGCAGCTCAAGGGCATTTGAAGCTTTCTTT.

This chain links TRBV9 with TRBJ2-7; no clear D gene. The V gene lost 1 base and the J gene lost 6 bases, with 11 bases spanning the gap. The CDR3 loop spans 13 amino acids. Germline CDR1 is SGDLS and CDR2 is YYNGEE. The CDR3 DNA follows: TGTGCCAGCAGCGTAAGTCCTGGGGTCGAGCAGTACTTC. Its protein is CASSVSPGVEQYF.

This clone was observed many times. The CDR3 region is CASSSRMNTEAFF. CDR3 bases: TGTGCCAGCAGTTCCAGAATGAACACTGAAGCTTTCTTT. V is TRBV6-5 and J is TRBJ1-1; D is unresolved. The ends were cut back, 4 bases at V and 0 bases at J, with 6 bases in the middle. The CDR3 extends over 13 amino acids. Germline CDR1 and CDR2: MNHEY and SVGAGI.

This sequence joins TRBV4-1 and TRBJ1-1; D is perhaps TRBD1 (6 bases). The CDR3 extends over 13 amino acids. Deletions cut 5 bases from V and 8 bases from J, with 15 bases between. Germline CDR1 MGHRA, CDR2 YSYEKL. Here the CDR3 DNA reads TGCGCCAGCAGCTACGACCCCGGACAGGAAGCTTTCTTT. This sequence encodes CASSYDPGQEAFF.

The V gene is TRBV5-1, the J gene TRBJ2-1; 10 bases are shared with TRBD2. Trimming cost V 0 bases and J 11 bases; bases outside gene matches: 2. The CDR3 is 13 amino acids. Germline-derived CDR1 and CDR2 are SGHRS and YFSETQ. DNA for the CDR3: TGCGCCAGCAGCTTGGAACTAGCGGGAAAGCAGTTCTTC. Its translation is CASSLELAGKQFF.

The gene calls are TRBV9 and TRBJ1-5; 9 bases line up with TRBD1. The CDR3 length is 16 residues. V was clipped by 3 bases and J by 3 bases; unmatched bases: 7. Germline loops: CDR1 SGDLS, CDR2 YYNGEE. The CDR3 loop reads CASSAHGQGTNQPQHF. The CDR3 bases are TGTGCCAGCAGCGCTCATGGACAGGGGACCAATCAGCCCCAGCATTTT.

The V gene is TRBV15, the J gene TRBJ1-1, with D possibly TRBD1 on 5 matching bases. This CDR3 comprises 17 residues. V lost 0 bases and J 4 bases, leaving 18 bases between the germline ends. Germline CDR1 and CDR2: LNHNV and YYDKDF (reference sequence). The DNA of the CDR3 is TGTGCCACCAGCAGAGATCGTAGGGGACTGGTTATCACTGAAGCTTTCTTT. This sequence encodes CATSRDRRGLVITEAFF.

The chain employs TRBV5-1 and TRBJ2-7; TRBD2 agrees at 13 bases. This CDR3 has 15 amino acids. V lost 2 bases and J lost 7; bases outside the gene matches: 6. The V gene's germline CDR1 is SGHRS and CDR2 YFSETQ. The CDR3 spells CASSFGLAGESEQYF. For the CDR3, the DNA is TGCGCCAGCAGCTTCGGACTAGCGGGAGAATCTGAGCAGTACTTC.

For the CDR3, the DNA is TGCGCCAGCAGCTTTGAATTTAGAACCGGGGAGCTGTTTTTT. It encodes CASSFEFRTGELFF. J is TRBJ2-2 and V is TRBV5-1; no clear D gene. This CDR3 is 14 amino acids long. Germline CDR1 SGHRS, CDR2 YFSETQ. V lost 2 bases, J lost 5 bases, and 10 bases lay in between.

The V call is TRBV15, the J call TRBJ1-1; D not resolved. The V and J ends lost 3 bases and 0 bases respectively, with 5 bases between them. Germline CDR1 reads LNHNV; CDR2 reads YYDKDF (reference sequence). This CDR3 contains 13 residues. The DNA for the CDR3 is TGTGCCACCAGCAGTCAGATGAACACTGAAGCTTTCTTT. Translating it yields CATSSQMNTEAFF.

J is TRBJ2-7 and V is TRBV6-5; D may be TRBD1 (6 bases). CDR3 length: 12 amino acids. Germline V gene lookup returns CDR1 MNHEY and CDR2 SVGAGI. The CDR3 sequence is CGTAGYRHEQYF. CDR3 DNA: TGTGGGACAGCAGGGTACCGGCACGAGCAGTACTTC.

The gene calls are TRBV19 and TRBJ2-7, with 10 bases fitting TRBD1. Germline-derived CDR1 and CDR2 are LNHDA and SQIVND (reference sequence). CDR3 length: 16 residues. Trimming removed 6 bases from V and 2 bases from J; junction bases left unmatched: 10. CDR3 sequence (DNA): TGTGCCAGTAGGTGGGTAGGCGGGACAGGGGCCTACGAGCAGTACTTC. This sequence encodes CASRWVGGTGAYEQYF. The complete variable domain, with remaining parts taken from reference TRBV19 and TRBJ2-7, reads DGGITQSPKYLFRKEGQNVTLSCEQNLNHDAMYWYRQDPGQGLRLIYYSQIVNDFQKGDIAEGYSVSREKKESFPLTVTSAQKNPTAFYLCASRWVGGTGAYEQYFGPGTRLTVT.

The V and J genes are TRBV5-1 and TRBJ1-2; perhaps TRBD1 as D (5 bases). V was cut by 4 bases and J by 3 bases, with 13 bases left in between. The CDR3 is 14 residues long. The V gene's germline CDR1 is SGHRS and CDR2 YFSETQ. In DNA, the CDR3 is TGCGCCAGCAGCGTACGCCTGGGGGACTATGGCTACACCTTC. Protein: CASSVRLGDYGYTF.

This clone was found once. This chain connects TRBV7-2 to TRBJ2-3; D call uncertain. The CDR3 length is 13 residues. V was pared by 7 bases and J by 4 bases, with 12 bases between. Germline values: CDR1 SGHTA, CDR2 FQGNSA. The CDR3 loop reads CASTYTGADTQYF. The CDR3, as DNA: TGTGCCAGCACGTATACGGGCGCAGATACGCAGTATTTT.

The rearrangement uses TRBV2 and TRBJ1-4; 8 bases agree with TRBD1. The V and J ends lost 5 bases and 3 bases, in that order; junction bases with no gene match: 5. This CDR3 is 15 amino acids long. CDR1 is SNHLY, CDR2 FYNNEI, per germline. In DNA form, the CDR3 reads TGTGCCAGCAGTAGACAGGGGCTGGCTAATGAAAAACTGTTTTTT. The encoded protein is CASSRQGLANEKLFF.

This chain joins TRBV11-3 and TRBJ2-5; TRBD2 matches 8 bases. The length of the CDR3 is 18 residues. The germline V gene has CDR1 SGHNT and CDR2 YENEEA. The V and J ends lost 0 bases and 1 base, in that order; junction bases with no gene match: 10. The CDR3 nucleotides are TGTGCCAGCAGCTTAGATAAGAACCCAACTAGCGGCCAAGAGACCCAGTACTTC. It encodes CASSLDKNPTSGQETQYF.

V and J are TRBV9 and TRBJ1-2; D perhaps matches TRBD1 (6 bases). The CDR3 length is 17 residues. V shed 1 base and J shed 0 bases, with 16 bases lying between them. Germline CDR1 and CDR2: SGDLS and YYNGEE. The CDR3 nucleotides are TGTGCCAGCAGCGTAAGTCAGGGGCCCTTAGCTAACTATGGCTACACCTTC. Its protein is CASSVSQGPLANYGYTF.

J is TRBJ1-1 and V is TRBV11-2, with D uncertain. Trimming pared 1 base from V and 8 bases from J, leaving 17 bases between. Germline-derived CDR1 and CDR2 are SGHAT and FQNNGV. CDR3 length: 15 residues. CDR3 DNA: TGTGCCAGCAGCTTAGGCCAACCCGGGAGTGGAGAAGCTTTCTTT. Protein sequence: CASSLGQPGSGEAFF.

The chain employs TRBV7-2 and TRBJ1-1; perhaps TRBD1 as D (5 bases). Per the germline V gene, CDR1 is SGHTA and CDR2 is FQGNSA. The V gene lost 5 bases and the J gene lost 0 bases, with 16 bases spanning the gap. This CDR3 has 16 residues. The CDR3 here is CASSVSGGGMNTEAFF. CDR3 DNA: TGTGCCAGCAGCGTCTCCGGGGGGGGTATGAACACTGAAGCTTTCTTT.

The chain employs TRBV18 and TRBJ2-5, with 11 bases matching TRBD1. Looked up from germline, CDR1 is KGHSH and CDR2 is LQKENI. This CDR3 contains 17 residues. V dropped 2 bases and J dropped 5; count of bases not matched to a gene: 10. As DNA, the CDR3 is TGTGCCAGCTCACCAAGCACCGGGACAGGGGGATATGAGACCCAGTACTTC. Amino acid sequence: CASSPSTGTGGYETQYF.

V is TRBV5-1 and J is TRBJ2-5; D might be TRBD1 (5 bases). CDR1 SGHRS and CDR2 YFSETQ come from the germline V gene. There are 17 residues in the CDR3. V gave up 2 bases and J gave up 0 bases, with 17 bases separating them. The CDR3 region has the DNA TGCGCCAGCAGCTTAGGAGACAGCTATCTTGACCAAGAGACCCAGTACTTC. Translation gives CASSLGDSYLDQETQYF.

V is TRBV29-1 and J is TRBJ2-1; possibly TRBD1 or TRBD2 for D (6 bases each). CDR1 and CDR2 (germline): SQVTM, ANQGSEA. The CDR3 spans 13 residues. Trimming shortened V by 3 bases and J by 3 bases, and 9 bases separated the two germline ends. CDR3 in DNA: TGCAGCGTTGACAGGGGAGGCTACAATGAGCAGTTCTTC. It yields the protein CSVDRGGYNEQFF.

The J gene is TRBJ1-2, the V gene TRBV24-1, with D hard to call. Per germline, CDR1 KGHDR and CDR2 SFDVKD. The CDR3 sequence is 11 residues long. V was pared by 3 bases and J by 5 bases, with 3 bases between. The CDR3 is CATSDIYGYTF. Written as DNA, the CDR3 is TGTGCCACCAGTGATATTTATGGCTACACCTTC.

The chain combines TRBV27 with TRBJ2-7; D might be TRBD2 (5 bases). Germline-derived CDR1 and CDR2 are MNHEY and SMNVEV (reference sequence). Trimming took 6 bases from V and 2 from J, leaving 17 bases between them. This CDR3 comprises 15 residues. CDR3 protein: CASSRRRTSTYEQYF. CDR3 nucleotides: TGTGCCAGCAGCCGCCGGAGGACTTCAACCTACGAGCAGTACTTC.

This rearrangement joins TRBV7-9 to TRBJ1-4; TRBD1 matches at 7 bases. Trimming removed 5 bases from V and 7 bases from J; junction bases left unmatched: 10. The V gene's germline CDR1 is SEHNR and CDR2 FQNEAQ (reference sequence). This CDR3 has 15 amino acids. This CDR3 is CASSANRGRFEKLFF. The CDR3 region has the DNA TGTGCCAGCAGCGCAAACAGGGGTCGGTTTGAAAAACTGTTTTTT.

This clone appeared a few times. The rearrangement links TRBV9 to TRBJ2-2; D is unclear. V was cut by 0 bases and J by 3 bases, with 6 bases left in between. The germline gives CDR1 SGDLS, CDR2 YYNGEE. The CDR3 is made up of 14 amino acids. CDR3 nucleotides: TGTGCCAGCAGCGTAGACTCTTACACCGGGGAGCTGTTTTTT. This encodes CASSVDSYTGELFF.

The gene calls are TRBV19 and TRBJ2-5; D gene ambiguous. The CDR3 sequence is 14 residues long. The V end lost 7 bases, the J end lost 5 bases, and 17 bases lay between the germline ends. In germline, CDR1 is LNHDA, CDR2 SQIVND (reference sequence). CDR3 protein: CASTFGVLKETQYF. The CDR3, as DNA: TGTGCCAGTACCTTCGGTGTCCTCAAGGAGACCCAGTACTTC.

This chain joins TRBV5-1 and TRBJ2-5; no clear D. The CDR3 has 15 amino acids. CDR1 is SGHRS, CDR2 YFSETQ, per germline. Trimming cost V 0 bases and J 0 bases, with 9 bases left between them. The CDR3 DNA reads TGCGCCAGCAGCTTGGGTTATGGAGACCAAGAGACCCAGTACTTC. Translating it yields CASSLGYGDQETQYF. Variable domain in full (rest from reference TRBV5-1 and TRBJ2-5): KAGVTQTPRYLIKTRGQQVTLSCSPISGHRSVSWYQQTPGQGLQFLFEYFSETQRNKGNFPGRFSGRQFSNSRSEMNVSTLELGDSALYLCASSLGYGDQETQYFGPGTRLLVL.